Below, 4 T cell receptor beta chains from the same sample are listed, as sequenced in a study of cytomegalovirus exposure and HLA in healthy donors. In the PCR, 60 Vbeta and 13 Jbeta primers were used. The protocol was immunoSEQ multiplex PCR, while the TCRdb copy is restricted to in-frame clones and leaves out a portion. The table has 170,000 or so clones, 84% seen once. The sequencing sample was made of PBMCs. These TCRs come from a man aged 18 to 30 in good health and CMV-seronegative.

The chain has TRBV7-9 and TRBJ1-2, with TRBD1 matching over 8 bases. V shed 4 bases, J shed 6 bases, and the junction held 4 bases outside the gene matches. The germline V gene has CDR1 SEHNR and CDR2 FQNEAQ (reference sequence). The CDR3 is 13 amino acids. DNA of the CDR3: TGTGCCAGCAGCTCCGCAGGGGGCAATGGCTACACCTTC. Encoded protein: CASSSAGGNGYTF.

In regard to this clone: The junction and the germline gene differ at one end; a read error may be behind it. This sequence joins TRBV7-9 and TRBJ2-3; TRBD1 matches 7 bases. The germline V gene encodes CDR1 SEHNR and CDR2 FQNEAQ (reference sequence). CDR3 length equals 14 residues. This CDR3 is CSSRRDRVIDTQYF. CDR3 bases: TGTTCCAGCAGACGTGACAGGGTTATAGATACGCAGTATTTT.

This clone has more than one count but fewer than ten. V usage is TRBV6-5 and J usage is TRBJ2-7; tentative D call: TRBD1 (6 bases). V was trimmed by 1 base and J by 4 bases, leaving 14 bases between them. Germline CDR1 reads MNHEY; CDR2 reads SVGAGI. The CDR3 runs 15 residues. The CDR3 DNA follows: TGTGCCAGCAGTTACTGGTCACAGGGCGCTTACGAGCAGTACTTC. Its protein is CASSYWSQGAYEQYF.

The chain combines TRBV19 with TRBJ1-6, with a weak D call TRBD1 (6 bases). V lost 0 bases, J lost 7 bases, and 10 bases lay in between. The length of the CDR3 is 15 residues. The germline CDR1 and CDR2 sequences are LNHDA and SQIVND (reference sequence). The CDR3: CASSIDPGANSPLHF. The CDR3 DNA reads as TGTGCCAGTAGTATAGATCCAGGGGCGAATTCACCCCTCCACTTT.